This T cell receptor (beta chain) was retrieved from a study of T cells in localized non-small cell lung cancer. General observations from the study: Sequencing involved a lone tumor region, leaving heterogeneity possible. Uninvolved adjacent lung had more T cell clonality than any other tissue, topping tumor.

Trimming cost V 5 bases and J 4 bases, with 13 bases left between them. CDR1 SEHNR and CDR2 FQNEAQ come from the germline V gene (reference sequence). CDR3 length equals 14 residues. About this clone itself: Its antigen is undetermined.

Here immunoSEQ multiplex PCR was the method, and the copy in TCRdb shows in-frame clones only, minus some. Among 30,000 to 40,000 clones listed, about 88% were seen once. This TCR was recovered from a woman between 35 and 75 years old with stage I lung adenocarcinoma. The source material was peripheral blood, sampled before any cancer treatment. This chain connects TRBV7-9 to TRBJ2-3, with D possibly matching TRBD1 (5 bases). The CDR3, as DNA: TGTGCCAGCAGCCAGGCAGGGTTATCAGATACGCAGTATTTT. Translated: CASSQAGLSDTQYF.